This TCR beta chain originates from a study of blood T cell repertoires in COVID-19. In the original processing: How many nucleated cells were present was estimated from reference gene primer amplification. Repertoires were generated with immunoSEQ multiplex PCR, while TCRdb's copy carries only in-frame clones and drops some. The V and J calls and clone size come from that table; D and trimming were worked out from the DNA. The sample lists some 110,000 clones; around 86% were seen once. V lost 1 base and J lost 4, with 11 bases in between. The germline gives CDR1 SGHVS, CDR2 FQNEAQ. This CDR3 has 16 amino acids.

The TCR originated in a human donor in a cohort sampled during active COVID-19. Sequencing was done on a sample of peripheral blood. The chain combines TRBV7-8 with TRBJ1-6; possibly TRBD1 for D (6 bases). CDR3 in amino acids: CASSLEGGTYNSPLHF. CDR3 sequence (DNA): TGTGCCAGCAGCTTAGAGGGGGGGACTTATAATTCACCCCTCCACTTT.